This T cell receptor (beta chain) was captured in a study of blood T cell repertoires in COVID-19. Across the whole study: The samples span acute and convalescent COVID-19 from the United States, Italy and Spain. In each case, the material was cDNA or gDNA derived from T cells, B-cell-depleted T cells, or PBMCs.

TCRdb's table, derived via immunoSEQ multiplex PCR, lists solely in-frame clones and lacks some. The sample holds tens of thousands of clones, under 80% seen once. Germline V lookup: CDR1 MGHRA, CDR2 YSYEKL. CDR3 length equals 14 residues. Trimming removed 4 bases at V and 5 bases at J, with 14 bases between. The TCR originated in a man in his sixties with acute or convalescent COVID-19. The V gene is TRBV4-1, the J gene TRBJ1-2; D ambiguous. Sequencing was performed on peripheral blood. The CDR3 is CASSPFVAHYGYTF. The CDR3 DNA sequence: TGCGCCAGCAGCCCATTTGTGGCTCATTATGGCTACACCTTC.